This record looks at one T cell receptor beta chain sequence and its context. Its antigen remains unknown. The data were taken from a study of T cells in Graves' hyperthyroidism and ophthalmopathy. Study-wide findings and caveats: Appearing also in blood were most of the thyroid clonotypes expanded above 0.001. The model made its ophthalmopathy prediction, and onset followed a median approximately 7 months later. Patients with ophthalmopathy were separated from those with stable hyperthyroidism by a 13 V-J model.

The CDR3 regions of TCR beta were amplified from RNA transcripts. An initial round of RT-PCR targeting the TCR CDR3 relied on the HTBI primer set. TCRdb re-called the multiplex PCR reads through MiXCR, storing one row per CDR3 protein. The table includes 490,000 or so distinct CDR3 sequences, approximately 23% detected once. Exclusion of a patient resulted from uncontrolled infection, other autoimmune disease, pregnancy or lactation. Trimming removed 5 bases from V and 9 bases from J, with 11 bases in between. Per the germline V gene, CDR1 is MNHNS and CDR2 is SASEGT. This CDR3 contains 12 residues. The specimen was blood. The sequence derives from a woman in her 70s with Graves' ophthalmopathy. This chain uses TRBV6-1 with TRBJ2-4; maybe TRBD2 (5 bases). The DNA of the CDR3 is TGTGCCAGCAGTACTACTGGGAGCATTCAGTACTTC. Translation: CASSTTGSIQYF.